What follows are 5 T cell receptor beta chains derived from one specimen sequenced in a study of T cell repertoires in cytomegalovirus infection. MiXCR, run by TCRdb on the reads, gives a single entry per CDR3 protein. Here the sample spans some 350,000 distinct CDR3 sequences, roughly 34% being singletons. Antigens of these TCRs are unknown. This specimen was cultured PBMCs, taken from culture after CMV antigen stimulation. The receptors here all came from a human donor in good health (CMV status not recorded). Some clones in this sample may be carry-over from other donors' samples.

Only a few counts were recorded for this clonotype. The rearrangement joins TRBV7-2 to TRBJ1-1, with a weak D call TRBD1 (5 bases). The V end lost 1 base, the J end lost 10 bases, and 16 bases lay between the germline ends. CDR1 is SGHTA and CDR2 is FQGNSA in the germline V gene. The CDR3 length is 14 residues. The CDR3 loop reads CASSLGGSSIIAFF. CDR3 coding DNA: TGTGCCAGCAGCTTAGGGGGCAGTTCCATTATAGCTTTCTTT.

CDR3 DNA: TGCGCCAGCAGCCTAGGGGGAAGTGATCAGCCCCAGCATTTT. The encoded protein is CASSLGGSDQPQHF. The V and J genes are TRBV5-1 and TRBJ1-5; possibly TRBD1 for D (6 bases). Deletions cut 4 bases from V and 5 bases from J, with 13 bases between. Germline CDR1 reads SGHRS; CDR2 reads YFSETQ. CDR3 length: 14 residues.

The chain combines TRBV20-1 with TRBJ2-1; 13 nucleotides match TRBD2. Germline lookup yields CDR1 DFQATT and CDR2 SNEGSKA (reference sequence). The CDR3 totals 15 residues. Trimming removed 1 base from V and 11 bases from J; junction bases left unmatched: 8. The CDR3 DNA reads as TGCAGTGCTAGAGTCCGGACTAGCGGGAGAACTCAGCAGTTCTTC. Its translation: CSARVRTSGRTQQFF.

This clonotype was found once. The V and J genes are TRBV6-5 and TRBJ1-1; no definite D call. Trimming shortened V by 5 bases and J by 4 bases, and 11 bases separated the two germline ends. The CDR3 has 13 residues. CDR1 MNHEY and CDR2 SVGAGI come from the germline V gene. The CDR3 loop is CASSIYTSTEAFF. The CDR3 nucleotides are TGTGCCAGCAGTATTTACACGAGCACTGAAGCTTTCTTT.

The chain carries TRBV20-1 and TRBJ1-6; weak D call: TRBD1 (5 bases). Trimming removed 0 bases at V and 10 bases at J, with 7 bases between. Germline V gene data show CDR1 as DFQATT and CDR2 as SNEGSKA (reference sequence). This CDR3 region has 12 residues. This chain's CDR3 is CSARDRGSPLHF. In DNA form, the CDR3 reads TGCAGTGCTAGAGATCGGGGGTCACCCCTCCACTTT.